The subject of this entry is one T cell receptor (beta chain). The target antigen is unknown. A junction boundary mismatches the germline segment, possibly from a read error. The data derive from a study of beta chain features in type 1 diabetes. Isolated RNA was reverse transcribed in full, so expressed TCRB transcripts were sequenced. Only in-frame clones appear in the TCRdb table, and some are missing; sequencing was by immunoSEQ multiplex PCR. The sample has 280,000 or so clones, roughly 15% seen once. Germline V gene sequence: CDR1 KGHSH, CDR2 LQKENI. This CDR3 spans 13 amino acids. Study-level results: Significant though moderate, a shortening of TCRB CDR3s appeared in all four CD4+ subsets of Type 1 diabetes patients. PCR might favor shorter templates, equally in patients and controls.

The receptor was isolated from a man between 18 and 29 years old with type 1 diabetes. The rearrangement links TRBV18 to TRBJ2-3, with TRBD2 as a possible D gene (5 bases). The sequencing sample was made of naive CD4+ T cells from blood. In DNA, the CDR3 is TGTGCCAGCTCACCACCTGGAGGTAGTCCGGTAGATTTT. Its protein product is CASSPPGGSPVDF.